A few counts support the clone carrying this T cell receptor beta chain. Its antigen is currently unknown. CDR3 size: 15 residues. The V and J ends lost 0 bases and 0 bases respectively, with 8 bases between them. Germline CDR1 is SGHRS and CDR2 is YFSETQ. This record belongs to a study of beta chain features in type 1 diabetes. Background on the study: Healthy donors resembled patients in age, gender and cell yields.

Study conclusions and caveats: In all four CD4+ subsets, TCRB CDR3 length was significantly, moderately reduced in type 1 diabetes. Sequencing of cDNA might inflate the share of cells that strongly express TCR. Here, the possible influence of HLA type (on TCRB rearrangement) remained unresolved.

The entirety of the isolated RNA underwent reverse transcription, so expressed TCRB transcripts were sequenced. Using immunoSEQ multiplex PCR, the repertoire was profiled, and TCRdb retains in-frame clones only, with some absent. The sample consists of about 270,000 clones, roughly an eighth of them appearing once. This clonotype was obtained from a man between 25 and 39 years old with type 1 diabetes. The chain is built from TRBV5-1 and TRBJ2-3, with D possibly matching TRBD2 (6 bases). The sequenced sample was naive CD4+ T cells from blood. CDR3 amino acids: CASSLVGGSTDTQYF. The CDR3 DNA is TGCGCCAGCAGCTTGGTCGGGGGTAGCACAGATACGCAGTATTTT. Drawing the rest from reference TRBV5-1 and TRBJ2-3, the complete variable domain is KAGVTQTPRYLIKTRGQQVTLSCSPISGHRSVSWYQQTPGQGLQFLFEYFSETQRNKGNFPGRFSGRQFSNSRSEMNVSTLELGDSALYLCASSLVGGSTDTQYFGPGTRLTVL.